The 32 T cell receptor beta chains given below trace back to one sample, sequenced in a study of radiotherapy plus CTLA-4 blockade in lung cancer. TCRdb's table, derived via immunoSEQ multiplex PCR, lists solely in-frame clones and lacks some. The sample has roughly 73,000 clones; around 86% are singletons. This material consisted of peripheral blood, taken from a patient treated with radiotherapy plus ipilimumab. Receptor source: a human donor with non-small cell lung cancer that progressed on radiotherapy plus ipilimumab.

CDR3 in amino acids: CASSMGDSDSYEQYV. In DNA, the CDR3 is TGTGCCAGTAGTATGGGGGACAGTGACTCCTACGAGCAGTACGTC. The chain recombines TRBV19 with TRBJ2-7, with 7 bases aligning to TRBD1. This CDR3 is 15 amino acids long. Germline values: CDR1 LNHDA, CDR2 SQIVND (reference sequence). The V segment lost 3 bases and the J segment 0 bases; nucleotides outside the gene matches: 5.

The CDR3 sequence is CASKAGTTNEKLFF. The CDR3 nucleotides are TGTGCCAGCAAGGCAGGAACAACTAATGAAAAACTGTTTTTT. This chain connects TRBV6-5 to TRBJ1-4, with unresolved D. Trimming left V 7 bases short and J 0 bases short, with 9 bases between. The V gene's germline CDR1 is MNHEY and CDR2 SVGAGI. This CDR3 spans 14 amino acids.

The chain joins TRBV28 to TRBJ2-7; the D gene is possibly TRBD1 (5 bases). Trimming removed 9 bases at V and 8 bases at J, with 20 bases between. The germline CDR1 and CDR2 sequences are MDHEN and SYDVKM. The CDR3 extends over 13 amino acids. The CDR3 region is CARPQGSETKQYV. CDR3 nucleotide sequence: TGTGCCAGACCGCAGGGCAGTGAGACGAAGCAGTACGTC.

This chain connects TRBV9 to TRBJ2-2; 8 bases are shared with TRBD2. Unmatched junction bases numbered 1, after V lost 2 bases and J lost 1 base. This CDR3 comprises 15 residues. Germline V lookup: CDR1 SGDLS, CDR2 YYNGEE. CDR3 sequence reads: CASSVGGENTGELFF. CDR3 nucleotide sequence: TGTGCCAGCAGCGTCGGGGGGGAGAACACCGGGGAGCTGTTTTTT.

V and J are TRBV4-1 and TRBJ2-3; D may be TRBD1 (5 bases). Looked up from germline, CDR1 is MGHRA and CDR2 is YSYEKL. V was shortened by 2 bases and J by 3 bases, with 6 bases between the two germline ends. The CDR3 extends over 13 amino acids. The CDR3 DNA reads TGCGCCAGCAGCCAACAGGGTACAGATACGCAGTATTTT. Translated, it gives CASSQQGTDTQYF.

The chain recombines TRBV30 with TRBJ2-3, with 13 bases lining up with TRBD2. With 1 base clipped from V and 8 bases from J, the junction kept 0 bases outside the gene matches. CDR3 length: 13 amino acids. Germline V gives CDR1 GTSNPN, CDR2 SVGIG (reference sequence). CDR3 nucleotides: TGTGCCTGGAGTGGGACTAGCGGGAGTACGCAGTATTTT. It translates to CAWSGTSGSTQYF.

This clone was seen just once. This rearrangement joins TRBV9 to TRBJ2-2; D is ambiguous. Germline CDR1 SGDLS, CDR2 YYNGEE. The CDR3 loop spans 16 amino acids. Trimming took off 7 bases at V and 5 bases at J, with 21 bases between the two ends. CDR3 DNA sequence: TGTGCCAGCTCCCCCGAGGCCGCGATGGGGACCGGGGAGCTGTTTTTT. This gives the protein CASSPEAAMGTGELFF.

The sample holds one count of this clone. This chain connects TRBV2 to TRBJ2-7, with TRBD2 as a possible D gene (6 bases). The CDR3 runs to 14 residues. CDR1 is SNHLY and CDR2 is FYNNEI in the germline V gene. The ends were cut back, 9 bases at V and 2 bases at J, with 17 bases in the middle. CDR3 nucleotides: TGTGCCAGTGATTCCATTAGCGGTACCTACGAGCAGTACTTC. As protein: CASDSISGTYEQYF.

The rearrangement uses TRBV19 and TRBJ1-2; 9 bases are a match to TRBD1. The V gene end was trimmed by 4 bases and the J gene end by 4 bases; junction bases not matched to a gene: 4. Germline CDR1 is LNHDA and CDR2 is SQIVND (reference sequence). This CDR3 spans 14 amino acids. Here the CDR3 DNA reads TGTGCCAGTAGTACAACAGGGGGCAGCTATGGCTACACCTTC. Translation: CASSTTGGSYGYTF.

This rearrangement joins TRBV19 to TRBJ1-5; unclear D gene. Trimming stripped 6 bases from V and 6 bases from J, with 15 bases between. CDR3 length: 14 residues. Germline CDR1 reads LNHDA; CDR2 reads SQIVND (reference sequence). CDR3 DNA sequence: TGTGCCAGTAGCGATGAAAGGGAACTTCAGCCCCAGCATTTT. Encoded protein: CASSDERELQPQHF.

This clone occurred a few times. The gene calls are TRBV18 and TRBJ1-2; D call uncertain. Per germline, CDR1 KGHSH and CDR2 LQKENI. V was clipped by 0 bases and J by 1 base, with 12 bases between them. The CDR3 is 16 residues long. CDR3: CASSPPVQTLNYGYTF. CDR3 in DNA: TGTGCCAGCTCACCACCGGTTCAGACGCTTAACTATGGCTACACCTTC.

This clone was seen only a few times. The V gene is TRBV7-1, the J gene TRBJ1-2, with unresolved D. TRBV7-1 is designated an ORF whose function remains uncertain. This CDR3 contains 15 residues. The V and J ends lost 4 bases and 3 bases respectively, with 15 bases between them. CDR3: CASSLAPPGHYGYTF. The CDR3 coding sequence is TGTGCCAGCAGCTTAGCCCCCCCGGGCCACTATGGCTACACCTTC.

The chain combines TRBV6-1 with TRBJ2-5, with unresolved D. Germline CDR1 reads MNHNS; CDR2 reads SASEGT. The V gene lost 0 bases and the J gene lost 8 bases, with 13 bases spanning the gap. The CDR3 runs to 14 residues. CDR3 residues: CASSEARTFFTQYF. Here the CDR3 DNA reads TGTGCCAGCAGTGAAGCGCGCACTTTCTTTACCCAGTACTTC.

The J gene is TRBJ1-5, the V gene TRBV4-2; D is undetermined. The CDR3 is 15 amino acids. Germline loops: CDR1 LGHNA, CDR2 YNFKEQ. Trimming took 0 bases from V and 4 from J, leaving 10 bases between them. The CDR3 protein is CASSQDSGENQPQHF. The CDR3, as DNA: TGTGCCAGCAGCCAAGATAGCGGGGAAAATCAGCCCCAGCATTTT.

The rearrangement uses TRBV27 and TRBJ2-3; 11 nucleotides line up with TRBD2. V gave up 3 bases and J gave up 2 bases; unmatched junction bases: 7. Per the germline V gene, CDR1 is MNHEY and CDR2 is SMNVEV (reference sequence). The CDR3 runs to 17 residues. CDR3 sequence: CASSLDGTSGHTDTQYF. CDR3 nucleotides: TGTGCCAGCAGTTTGGACGGGACTAGCGGTCACACAGATACGCAGTATTTT.

This clone was seen just once. The J gene is TRBJ2-2, the V gene TRBV10-3; 8 bases are a match to TRBD2. Trimming at V came to 7 bases and at J to 2 bases, leaving 15 bases not matched to a gene. This CDR3 is built from 18 residues. Germline CDR1 ENHRY, CDR2 SYGVKD. The CDR3 nucleotides are TGTGCCATCACCCCCCGTCCAGCTAGCGGGCCAAACACCGGGGAGCTGTTTTTT. It yields the protein CAITPRPASGPNTGELFF.

The CDR3 DNA is TGTGCCAGCAGCGTAACCTGGAACACTGAAGCTTTCTTT. Amino acid sequence: CASSVTWNTEAFF. The chain employs TRBV9 and TRBJ1-1; the D is unclear. CDR1 and CDR2 from the germline V gene are SGDLS and YYNGEE. The CDR3 extends over 13 amino acids. V lost 1 base to trimming and J lost 1 base, with 5 bases between them.

This rearrangement joins TRBV19 to TRBJ2-7; 7 positions match TRBD1. The CDR3 has 15 amino acids. Germline V CDR1 and CDR2: LNHDA, SQIVND (reference sequence). The trim removed 1 base at V and 5 bases at J, leaving 8 bases unmatched. The CDR3 DNA sequence: TGTGCCAGTAGTATAGCCCAGGACAGGACGCACGAGCAGTACTTC. Encoded protein: CASSIAQDRTHEQYF.

The chain joins TRBV27 to TRBJ2-2; D may be TRBD2 (5 bases). Germline values: CDR1 MNHEY, CDR2 SMNVEV (reference sequence). The length of the CDR3 is 17 residues. V was pared by 0 bases and J by 0 bases, with 11 bases between. The CDR3 here is CASSLSPAEANTGELFF. The CDR3, as DNA: TGTGCCAGCAGTTTATCCCCAGCGGAGGCGAACACCGGGGAGCTGTTTTTT.

This rearrangement joins TRBV5-1 to TRBJ1-1, with no clear D. The V gene lost 0 bases and the J gene lost 6 bases, with 12 bases spanning the gap. The V gene's germline CDR1 is SGHRS and CDR2 YFSETQ. The CDR3 spans 14 residues. The CDR3 DNA follows: TGCGCCAGCAGCTTGGCCGTGACGGGCCCTGAAGCTTTCTTT. It translates to CASSLAVTGPEAFF.

The J gene is TRBJ1-5, the V gene TRBV15; D is perhaps TRBD1 (5 bases). The ends were cut back, 5 bases at V and 7 bases at J, with 12 bases in the middle. The CDR3 sequence is 13 residues long. Germline loops: CDR1 LNHNV, CDR2 YYDKDF (reference sequence). CDR3 amino acids: CATSGGVSQPQHF. The CDR3 region has the DNA TGTGCCACCAGCGGGGGGGTGTCCCAGCCCCAGCATTTT.

The rearrangement links TRBV7-2 to TRBJ2-3; unclear D gene. Deletions cut 1 base from V and 2 bases from J, with 4 bases between. The CDR3 runs to 13 residues. Germline lookup yields CDR1 SGHTA and CDR2 FQGNSA. The CDR3 spells CASSLVSTDTQYF. The CDR3 coding sequence is TGTGCCAGCAGCTTAGTATCCACAGATACGCAGTATTTT.

As for this clone: At the DNA level, this CDR3 is encoded by other sequences in the same sample as well. The chain carries TRBV6-1 and TRBJ1-3; no reliable D call. Germline CDR1 reads MNHNS; CDR2 reads SASEGT. Trimming removed 6 bases at V and 0 bases at J, with 3 bases between. The CDR3 extends over 12 amino acids. The CDR3 nucleotides read TGTGCCAGCAGGCCCTCTGGAAACACCATATATTTT. Translation gives CASRPSGNTIYF.

The chain joins TRBV6-1 to TRBJ1-1; TRBD1 might be the D (5 bases). Germline V gives CDR1 MNHNS, CDR2 SASEGT. The V gene lost 7 bases and the J gene lost 5 bases, with 17 bases spanning the gap. The CDR3 totals 14 residues. CDR3 nucleotides: TGTGCCAGCAAGTCCGGGACTGAGGGGACTGAAGCTTTCTTT. Residues: CASKSGTEGTEAFF.

This clone was seen once. This chain uses TRBV30 with TRBJ2-3; perhaps TRBD2 as D (5 bases). The ends were cut back, 2 bases at V and 2 bases at J, with 8 bases in the middle. The CDR3 covers 13 residues. Germline V gene lookup returns CDR1 GTSNPN and CDR2 SVGIG (reference sequence). The CDR3 here is CAWSLANTDTQYF. In DNA, the CDR3 is TGTGCCTGGAGTCTAGCTAACACAGATACGCAGTATTTT.

The V call is TRBV7-9, the J call TRBJ2-7; 7 bases map to TRBD1. Germline V CDR1 and CDR2: SEHNR, FQNEAQ (reference sequence). The CDR3 length is 14 residues. V gave up 2 bases and J gave up 4 bases; unmatched junction bases: 5. CDR3 region: CASSLRQGDYEQYV. The CDR3 DNA reads as TGTGCCAGCAGCTTAAGACAGGGTGATTACGAGCAGTACGTC.

The chain employs TRBV9 and TRBJ2-5; 7 bases agree with TRBD2. V was pared by 0 bases and J by 0 bases, with 5 bases of the junction left unmatched. There are 16 residues in the CDR3. Germline CDR1 reads SGDLS; CDR2 reads YYNGEE. As DNA, the CDR3 is TGTGCCAGCAGCGTAGGGGTTAGCGGGTACCAAGAGACCCAGTACTTC. It codes for CASSVGVSGYQETQYF.

This rearrangement joins TRBV28 to TRBJ2-1; 8 nucleotides agree with TRBD1. Losses at the gene ends were 3 bases for V and 8 bases for J; bases not matched to a gene: 9. Germline CDR1 and CDR2: MDHEN and SYDVKM. The CDR3 covers 15 residues. This CDR3 is CASSFGQGVIDEQFF. As DNA, the CDR3 is TGTGCCAGCAGTTTTGGACAGGGAGTTATCGATGAGCAGTTCTTC. Full variable domain (rest looked up from reference TRBV28 and TRBJ2-1): DVKVTQSSRYLVKRTGEKVFLECVQDMDHENMFWYRQDPGLGLRLIYFSYDVKMKEKGDIPEGYSVSREKKERFSLILESASTNQTSMYLCASSFGQGVIDEQFFGPGTRLTVL.

This chain uses TRBV2 with TRBJ2-3; D perhaps matches TRBD2 (5 bases). Trimming took 11 bases from V and 8 from J, leaving 14 bases between them. CDR1 and CDR2 from the germline V gene are SNHLY and FYNNEI. This CDR3 has 11 amino acids. CDR3 loop: CAGSSFGTQYF. In nucleotides, the CDR3 is TGTGCCGGGTCTAGCTTCGGTACGCAGTATTTT. Looking up the rest from reference TRBV2 and TRBJ2-3 gives the full variable domain: EPEVTQTPSHQVTQMGQEVILRCVPISNHLYFYWYRQILGQKVEFLVSFYNNEISEKSEIFDDQFSVERPDGSNFTLKIRSTKLEDSAMYFCAGSSFGTQYFGPGTRLTVL.

This rearrangement joins TRBV29-1 to TRBJ2-1, with D possibly matching TRBD2 (5 bases). Germline CDR1 is SQVTM and CDR2 is ANQGSEA. The CDR3 runs 15 residues. Trimming took off 2 bases at V and 7 bases at J, with 18 bases between the two ends. The CDR3 is CSVEPAERIANEQFF. Written as DNA, the CDR3 is TGCAGCGTTGAACCAGCGGAAAGGATTGCGAATGAGCAGTTCTTC.

The CDR3 reads CASSQTSSGLQETQYF. In nucleotides, the CDR3 is TGTGCCAGCAGCCAGACTTCAAGCGGGCTGCAAGAGACCCAGTACTTC. The V and J genes are TRBV14 and TRBJ2-5, with a weak D call TRBD2 (6 bases). The CDR3 length is 16 residues. Trimming pared 3 bases from V and 2 bases from J, leaving 16 bases between. Germline V CDR1 and CDR2: SGHDN, FVKESK.

This rearrangement joins TRBV6-5 to TRBJ2-1; TRBD2 matches 8 bases. The germline V gene has CDR1 MNHEY and CDR2 SVGAGI. V was clipped by 6 bases and J by 6 bases; unmatched bases: 4. This CDR3 has 13 residues. In DNA, the CDR3 is TGTGCCAGCAGCCGAACTAGCGGCAATGAGCAGTTCTTC. This gives the protein CASSRTSGNEQFF.